Detailed here is one T cell receptor beta chain. The table came from immunoSEQ multiplex PCR; TCRdb's copy has only in-frame clones and leaves some out. The profile shows nearly 350,000 clones, 75% to 90% of them singletons. Trimming cost V 4 bases and J 0 bases; bases outside gene matches: 5. CDR3 length: 14 amino acids. The germline V gene encodes CDR1 SQVTM and CDR2 ANQGSEA. The data were obtained in a study of blood T cell repertoires in COVID-19. What was sequenced was peripheral blood. This TCR was sampled from a woman aged 45-65 years with COVID-19, enrolled during active disease. The V call is TRBV29-1, the J call TRBJ2-7, with TRBD1 matching 8 bases. CDR3 in DNA: TGCAGCGTTGCGCGTACAGGGGGCTCCTACGAGCAGTACTTC. Amino acid sequence: CSVARTGGSYEQYF.